Each of the 24 T cell receptor beta chains below was sequenced from the same sample in a study of blood T cell repertoires in COVID-19. Clones were read by immunoSEQ multiplex PCR, and TCRdb kept only the in-frame ones, dropping some. The sample lists approximately 210,000 clones, about 91% occurring once. Specimen: peripheral blood. These receptors all stem from a man under 40 with acute or convalescent COVID-19.

The chain uses TRBV5-1 and TRBJ2-3, with D perhaps matching TRBD2 (5 bases). This CDR3 has 15 amino acids. Germline lookup yields CDR1 SGHRS and CDR2 YFSETQ. V was clipped by 2 bases and J by 0 bases, with 10 bases between them. Written as DNA, the CDR3 is TGCGCCAGCAGCTTTAACGGGGATAGCACAGATACGCAGTATTTT. Its translation: CASSFNGDSTDTQYF.

This chain joins TRBV29-1 and TRBJ2-1; D is unclear. CDR1 SQVTM and CDR2 ANQGSEA come from the germline V gene. With 6 bases removed from V and 9 bases from J, the gap between germline ends came to 6 bases. The CDR3 runs to 9 residues. CDR3 in DNA: TGCAGCGTCAACAGTGAGCAGTTCTTC. Translation gives CSVNSEQFF.

The V call is TRBV19, the J call TRBJ1-5; the D gene is possibly TRBD1 (5 bases). Trimming removed 7 bases from V and 4 bases from J, with 8 bases in between. This CDR3 has 12 amino acids. Germline V lookup: CDR1 LNHDA, CDR2 SQIVND (reference sequence). CDR3 residues: CASTQGNQPQHF. The CDR3 DNA reads as TGTGCCAGTACCCAGGGAAATCAGCCCCAGCATTTT.

The gene calls are TRBV30 and TRBJ2-1, with 11 bases lining up with TRBD2. The V and J ends lost 4 bases and 8 bases, in that order; junction bases with no gene match: 10. Germline assignment: CDR1 GTSNPN and CDR2 SVGIG (reference sequence). The CDR3 covers 15 residues. CDR3 bases: TGTGCCTGGACCGTGACTAGCGGGGTTGGGGATGAGCAGTTCTTC. Protein product: CAWTVTSGVGDEQFF.

The chain carries TRBV21-1 and TRBJ2-1; TRBD2, the table's D call, was not compared with the DNA. TRBV21-1 corresponds to a pseudogene. CDR3 length: 15 amino acids. The CDR3 region is CASSPPGTSGREQFF. For the CDR3, the DNA is TGTGCCAGCAGCCCACCCGGGACTAGTGGTCGTGAGCAGTTCTTC.

This sequence joins TRBV4-1 and TRBJ2-5; 10 bases line up with TRBD2. The germline gives CDR1 MGHRA, CDR2 YSYEKL. Germline trimming cut 4 bases from V and 1 base from J; bases unmatched to any gene: 6. This CDR3 spans 16 amino acids. CDR3 in DNA: TGCGCCAGCAGCCCCTGGAGCGGGGGGGCCCAAGAGACCCAGTACTTC. Its translation is CASSPWSGGAQETQYF.

In DNA, the CDR3 is TGTGCCAGCGGACTAGATGGGAATGAGCAGTTCTTC. It encodes CASGLDGNEQFF. The V and J genes are TRBV27 and TRBJ2-1; TRBD2 agrees at 7 bases. The CDR3 spans 12 residues. The V gene's germline CDR1 is MNHEY and CDR2 SMNVEV (reference sequence). V was pared by 8 bases and J by 7 bases, with 5 bases of the junction left unmatched.

This chain uses TRBV6-5 with TRBJ1-1; TRBD1 might be the D (5 bases). The CDR3 length is 15 residues. Germline V gene sequence: CDR1 MNHEY, CDR2 SVGAGI. V was clipped by 0 bases and J by 0 bases, with 8 bases between them. CDR3 sequence: CASSYSGGVNTEAFF. CDR3 bases: TGTGCCAGCAGTTACTCGGGGGGGGTGAACACTGAAGCTTTCTTT.

The chain joins TRBV18 to TRBJ2-1; 10 positions agree with TRBD2. The CDR3 has 19 amino acids. Germline loops: CDR1 KGHSH, CDR2 LQKENI. With V trimmed by 0 bases and J by 1 base, 9 bases remained unmatched. The CDR3 DNA reads TGTGCCAGCTCACCACCCCAGGGACTAGCGTTACTATCCTACAATGAGCAGTTCTTC. Its protein product is CASSPPQGLALLSYNEQFF.

This clone was seen only once. CDR3 nucleotide sequence: TGTGCCAGCAGCTTAAGGCTAGCGGGCTACGAGCAGTACTTC. The encoded protein is CASSLRLAGYEQYF. The chain recombines TRBV3-1 (or the pseudogene TRBV3-2) with TRBJ2-7; 8 positions match TRBD2. CDR1 and CDR2 (germline): LGHDT, YNNKEL (reference sequence). V was pared by 5 bases and J by 3 bases, with 6 bases of the junction left unmatched. This CDR3 is built from 14 residues.

The chain uses TRBV7-2 and TRBJ1-2, with D maybe TRBD1 (5 bases). Germline values: CDR1 SGHTA, CDR2 FQGNSA. This CDR3 comprises 13 residues. Trimming left V 5 bases short and J 4 bases short, with 11 bases between. CDR3 residues: CASSPLGGYGYTF. CDR3 in DNA: TGTGCCAGCAGCCCCCTGGGGGGCTATGGCTACACCTTC. Looking up the rest from reference TRBV7-2 and TRBJ1-2 gives the full variable domain: GAGVSQSPSNKVTEKGKDVELRCDPISGHTALYWYRQSLGQGLEFLIYFQGNSAPDKSGLPSDRFSAERTGGSVSTLTIQRTQQEDSAVYLCASSPLGGYGYTFGSGTRLTVV.

Concerning this clone: One junction end disagrees with the germline gene, perhaps due to a read error. The chain links TRBV28 to TRBJ1-5, with D uncertain. The length of the CDR3 is 11 residues. Germline assignment: CDR1 MDHEN and CDR2 SYDVKM. The CDR3 loop reads CASSATEPQHF. The CDR3 DNA sequence: TGTGCCAGCAGTGCGACTGAACCCCAACATTTT.

V gene TRBV2 combines with J gene TRBJ2-1; 14 nucleotides align to TRBD2. The CDR3 contains 16 residues. J gave up 5 bases and V 4 bases, and 4 bases lay outside the gene matches. CDR1 is SNHLY and CDR2 is FYNNEI in the germline V gene. This chain's CDR3 is CASSVTSGGADNEQFF. CDR3 DNA sequence: TGTGCCAGCAGTGTGACTAGCGGGGGGGCCGACAATGAGCAGTTCTTC. Drawing the rest from reference TRBV2 and TRBJ2-1, the complete variable domain is EPEVTQTPSHQVTQMGQEVILRCVPISNHLYFYWYRQILGQKVEFLVSFYNNEISEKSEIFDDQFSVERPDGSNFTLKIRSTKLEDSAMYFCASSVTSGGADNEQFFGPGTRLTVL.

The V and J genes are TRBV5-1 and TRBJ1-2; TRBD1 is a possible D gene (6 bases). Trimming took 4 bases from V and 13 from J, leaving 17 bases between them. Germline CDR1 SGHRS, CDR2 YFSETQ. The CDR3 length is 12 residues. The CDR3 sequence is CASSNLTGSLTF. The CDR3, as DNA: TGCGCCAGCAGCAACTTAACAGGGTCTCTCACCTTC.

This chain joins TRBV6-5 and TRBJ2-7; D unresolved. CDR1 is MNHEY, CDR2 SVGAGI, per germline. Trimming cost V 6 bases and J 1 base, with 13 bases left between them. The CDR3 is made up of 14 amino acids. The CDR3 protein is CASRDTGGSYEQYF. In DNA form, the CDR3 reads TGTGCCAGCAGGGATACGGGTGGGTCCTACGAGCAGTACTTC.

The chain combines TRBV3-1 (or the pseudogene TRBV3-2) with TRBJ2-3; D is perhaps TRBD2 (5 bases). V lost 4 bases to trimming and J lost 7 bases, with 12 bases between them. The CDR3 has 13 residues. Germline V gene data show CDR1 as LGHDT and CDR2 as YNNKEL (reference sequence). CDR3 residues: CASSPGIANTQYF. CDR3 DNA: TGTGCCAGCAGCCCCGGGATCGCCAATACGCAGTATTTT.

Only one count was recorded for this clone. The chain combines TRBV30 with TRBJ2-3; no reliable D call. Germline V gives CDR1 GTSNPN, CDR2 SVGIG (reference sequence). The V gene lost 4 bases and the J gene lost 0 bases, with 8 bases spanning the gap. This CDR3 has 13 amino acids. This CDR3 reads CAWMGTSTDTQYF. CDR3 coding DNA: TGTGCCTGGATGGGCACTAGCACAGATACGCAGTATTTT.

V is TRBV2 and J is TRBJ1-1, with D unresolved. The ends were cut back, 8 bases at V and 0 bases at J, with 7 bases in the middle. CDR3 length: 12 amino acids. Per the germline V gene, CDR1 is SNHLY and CDR2 is FYNNEI. CDR3 nucleotides: TGTGCCAGCTGTTCGGTGAACACTGAAGCTTTCTTT. Translating gives CASCSVNTEAFF.

This rearrangement joins TRBV27 to TRBJ2-3, with 10 bases identical to TRBD2. The CDR3 length is 15 residues. With V trimmed by 3 bases and J by 6 bases, 6 bases remained unmatched. Germline V gene sequence: CDR1 MNHEY, CDR2 SMNVEV (reference sequence). CDR3 residues: CASSFRTSGMDTQYF. As DNA, the CDR3 is TGTGCCAGCAGTTTTAGGACTAGCGGTATGGATACGCAGTATTTT.

The chain links TRBV3-1 (or the pseudogene TRBV3-2) to TRBJ2-7; 11 bases match TRBD2. Losses at the gene ends were 5 bases for V and 4 bases for J; bases not matched to a gene: 7. Germline loops: CDR1 LGHDT, CDR2 YNNKEL (reference sequence). CDR3 length: 15 residues. This CDR3 is CASSSGTSGYYEQYF. In DNA, the CDR3 is TGTGCCAGCAGCTCCGGGACTAGCGGATATTACGAGCAGTACTTC.

Only a few counts were recorded for this clone. V and J are TRBV7-9 and TRBJ2-7; 9 bases match TRBD2. V dropped 5 bases and J dropped 0; count of bases not matched to a gene: 8. CDR1 is SEHNR, CDR2 FQNEAQ, per germline (reference sequence). The CDR3 extends over 16 amino acids. In DNA, the CDR3 is TGTGCCAGCAGCCCTCGGACTAGCGCGAACTCCTACGAGCAGTACTTC. Translation: CASSPRTSANSYEQYF.

This clone appeared once. The J gene is TRBJ2-1, the V gene TRBV18; D uncertain. Trimming left V 7 bases short and J 0 bases short, with 13 bases between. In germline, CDR1 is KGHSH, CDR2 LQKENI. The CDR3 spans 15 residues. CDR3: CASFLIASSYNEQFF. The DNA for the CDR3 is TGTGCCAGCTTTTTAATCGCGAGCTCCTACAATGAGCAGTTCTTC. Looking up the rest from reference TRBV18 and TRBJ2-1 gives the full variable domain: NAGVMQNPRHLVRRRGQEARLRCSPMKGHSHVYWYRQLPEEGLKFMVYLQKENIIDESGMPKERFSAEFPKEGPSILRIQQVVRGDSAAYFCASFLIASSYNEQFFGPGTRLTVL.

The gene calls are TRBV18 and TRBJ1-2; D may be TRBD1 (6 bases). The CDR3 consists of 14 residues. V was clipped by 8 bases and J by 8 bases, with 21 bases between them. Germline loops: CDR1 KGHSH, CDR2 LQKENI. The CDR3 is CASTDLIGTFGYTF. CDR3 DNA sequence: TGTGCCAGCACGGACTTGATCGGGACATTCGGCTACACCTTC.

The chain combines TRBV5-4 with TRBJ2-3; 7 bases agree with TRBD2. The J segment lost 4 bases and the V segment lost 3 bases, leaving 8 bases of the junction unmatched. The CDR3 is 15 residues long. Germline V gene lookup returns CDR1 SGHNT and CDR2 YYREEE (reference sequence). Here the CDR3 reads CASSYSGNSPDTQYF. In DNA, the CDR3 is TGTGCCAGCAGCTACAGCGGGAATAGCCCAGATACGCAGTATTTT.